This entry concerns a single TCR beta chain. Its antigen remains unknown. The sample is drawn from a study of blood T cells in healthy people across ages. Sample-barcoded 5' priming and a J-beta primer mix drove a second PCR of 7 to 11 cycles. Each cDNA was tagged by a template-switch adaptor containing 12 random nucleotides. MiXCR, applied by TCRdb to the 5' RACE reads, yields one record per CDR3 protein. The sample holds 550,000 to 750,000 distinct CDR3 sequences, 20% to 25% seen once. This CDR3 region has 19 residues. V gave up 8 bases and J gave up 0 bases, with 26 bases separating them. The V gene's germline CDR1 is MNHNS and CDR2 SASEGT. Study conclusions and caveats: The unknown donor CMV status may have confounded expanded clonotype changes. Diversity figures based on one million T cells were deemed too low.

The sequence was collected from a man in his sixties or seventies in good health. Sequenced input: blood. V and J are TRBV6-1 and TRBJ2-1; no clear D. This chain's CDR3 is CASGLSGRKAGPSYNEQFF. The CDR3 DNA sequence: TGTGCCAGCGGCCTTTCCGGGCGAAAAGCTGGCCCCTCCTACAATGAGCAGTTCTTC.